This T cell receptor (beta chain) emerged from a study of T-cell reconstitution after alpha-beta-depleted transplantation in children. Construction of the TCRbeta library involved unique molecular identifiers. TCRdb re-derived calls from the PCR reads in MiXCR, one entry per CDR3 protein. The repertoire holds some 440,000 distinct CDR3 sequences, with 15% to 20% as singletons. V lost 5 bases to trimming and J lost 4 bases; unmatched junction nucleotides: 3. The CDR3 runs 13 residues. Germline CDR1 reads SGHKS; CDR2 reads YYEKEE (reference sequence). The starting material was PBMCs, mostly from graft donor cells, obtained 360 days after TCRalphabeta/CD19-depleted stem cell transplant. The chain carries TRBV5-5 and TRBJ2-7; 10 bases fit TRBD1. This clonotype originated in a boy younger than two who had a stem cell transplant for Wiskott-Aldrich syndrome, so the T cells may come from the graft donor. CDR3 amino acids: CASRGDRGYEQYF. The CDR3 DNA is TGTGCCAGCAGGGGGGACAGGGGTTACGAGCAGTACTTC.